This T cell receptor (beta chain) was recovered during a study of blood T cells in healthy people across ages. Study-wide results and limits: Diversity was higher, and naive CD4+ cells more numerous, in long-lived donors than in aged donors.

Primed by a sample-barcoded 5' primer and a J-beta primer mix, a second PCR proceeded for 7 to 11 cycles. One entry per CDR3 protein results from TCRdb running MiXCR on the 5' RACE reads. The profile shows roughly 900,000 distinct CDR3 sequences, about 48% of them singletons. Each of the donors had around 10 milliliters of peripheral blood drawn into EDTA-treated Vacutainer tubes. With each sample, at least 5 micrograms of total RNA were extracted. This clonotype was seen a few times. Antigen: not known. The germline gives CDR1 MNHEY, CDR2 SVGAGI. The CDR3 covers 17 residues. The ends were cut back, 0 bases at V and 2 bases at J, with 16 bases in the middle.

V gene TRBV6-5 combines with J gene TRBJ1-2; no reliable D call. This clonotype was sampled from a young man in good health. The sample taken for sequencing was blood. The DNA of the CDR3 is TGTGCCAGCAGTTACTCGGTCTCGGTGGGTAGGAACTATGGCTACACCTTC. It is translated as CASSYSVSVGRNYGYTF.